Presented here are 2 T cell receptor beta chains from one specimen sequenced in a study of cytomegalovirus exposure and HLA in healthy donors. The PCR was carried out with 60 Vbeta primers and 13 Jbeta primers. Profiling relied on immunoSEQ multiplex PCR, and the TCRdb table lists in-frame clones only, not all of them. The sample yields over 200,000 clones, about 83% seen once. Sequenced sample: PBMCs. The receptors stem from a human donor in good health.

CDR3 residues: CASSLAGVFYEQYF. The CDR3 nucleotides read TGTGCCAGCAGCTTAGCGGGAGTGTTCTACGAGCAGTACTTC. This chain links TRBV7-9 with TRBJ2-7; D might be TRBD2 (5 bases). Deletions cut 0 bases from V and 3 bases from J, with 9 bases between. Per germline, CDR1 SEHNR and CDR2 FQNEAQ (reference sequence). The CDR3 extends over 14 amino acids.

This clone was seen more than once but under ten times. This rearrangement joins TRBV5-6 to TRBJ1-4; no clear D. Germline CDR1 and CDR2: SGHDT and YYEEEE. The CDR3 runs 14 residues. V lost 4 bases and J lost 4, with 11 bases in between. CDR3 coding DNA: TGTGCCAGCAGCCTCAGTACAGTTAATGAAAAACTGTTTTTT. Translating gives CASSLSTVNEKLFF.